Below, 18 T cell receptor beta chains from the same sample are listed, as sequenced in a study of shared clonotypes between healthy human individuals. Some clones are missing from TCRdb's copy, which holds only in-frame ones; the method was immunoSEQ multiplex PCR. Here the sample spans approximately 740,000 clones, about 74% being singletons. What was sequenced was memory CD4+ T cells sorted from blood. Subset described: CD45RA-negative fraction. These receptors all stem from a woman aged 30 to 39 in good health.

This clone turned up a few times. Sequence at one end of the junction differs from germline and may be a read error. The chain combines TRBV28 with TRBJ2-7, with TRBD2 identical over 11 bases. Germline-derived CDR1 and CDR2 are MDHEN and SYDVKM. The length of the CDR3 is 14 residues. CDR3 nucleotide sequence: TGTGCCAGCAGTTCCCGGGGACTAGCGGAGCCCCTCACATTC. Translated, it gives CASSSRGLAEPLTF.

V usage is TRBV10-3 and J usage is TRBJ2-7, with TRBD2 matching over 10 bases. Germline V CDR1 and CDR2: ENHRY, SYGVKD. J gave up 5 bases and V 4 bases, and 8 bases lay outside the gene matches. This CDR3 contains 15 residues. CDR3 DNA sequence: TGTGCCATCAGTGGGTCCGGGACTAGCGCCAACGAGCAGTACTTC. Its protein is CAISGSGTSANEQYF.

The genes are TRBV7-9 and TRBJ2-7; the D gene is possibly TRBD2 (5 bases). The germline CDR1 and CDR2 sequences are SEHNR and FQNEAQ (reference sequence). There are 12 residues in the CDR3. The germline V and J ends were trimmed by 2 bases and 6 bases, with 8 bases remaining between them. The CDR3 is CASSLRGPEQYF. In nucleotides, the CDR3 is TGTGCCAGCAGCTTAAGAGGGCCCGAGCAGTACTTC.

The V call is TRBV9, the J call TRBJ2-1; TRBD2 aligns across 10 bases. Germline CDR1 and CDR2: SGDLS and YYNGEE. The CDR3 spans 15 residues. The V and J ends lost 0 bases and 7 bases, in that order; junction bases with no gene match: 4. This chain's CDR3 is CASSVAAGGVNEQFF. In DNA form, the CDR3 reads TGTGCCAGCAGCGTAGCAGCGGGAGGGGTAAATGAGCAGTTCTTC.

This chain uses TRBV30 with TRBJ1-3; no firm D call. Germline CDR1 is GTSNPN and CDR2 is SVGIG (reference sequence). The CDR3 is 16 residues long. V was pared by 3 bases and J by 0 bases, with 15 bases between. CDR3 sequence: CAWSPFRVSSGNTIYF. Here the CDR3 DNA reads TGTGCCTGGAGCCCCTTCCGGGTGAGCTCTGGAAACACCATATATTTT.

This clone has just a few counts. CDR3 loop: CASSQDLTVTYEQYF. DNA for the CDR3: TGTGCCAGCAGCCAAGACTTGACGGTTACCTACGAGCAGTACTTC. The V gene is TRBV4-2, the J gene TRBJ2-7; D is undetermined. The CDR3 consists of 15 residues. Germline CDR1 and CDR2: LGHNA and YNFKEQ. The ends were cut back, 0 bases at V and 2 bases at J, with 11 bases in the middle.

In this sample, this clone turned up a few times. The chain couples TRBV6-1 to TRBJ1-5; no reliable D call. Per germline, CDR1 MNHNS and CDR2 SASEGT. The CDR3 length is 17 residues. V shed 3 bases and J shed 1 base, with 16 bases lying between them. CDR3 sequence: CASSDFIWRPSNQPQHF. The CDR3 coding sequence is TGTGCCAGCAGTGATTTTATCTGGAGGCCGAGCAATCAGCCCCAGCATTTT.

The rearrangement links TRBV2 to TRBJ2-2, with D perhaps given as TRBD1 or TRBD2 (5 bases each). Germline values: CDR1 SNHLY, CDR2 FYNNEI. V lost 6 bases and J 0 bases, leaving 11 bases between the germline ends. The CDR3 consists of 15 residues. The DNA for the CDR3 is TGTGCCAGCAGCCGGGACGGTACGAACACCGGGGAGCTGTTTTTT. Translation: CASSRDGTNTGELFF. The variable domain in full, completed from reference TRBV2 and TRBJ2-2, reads EPEVTQTPSHQVTQMGQEVILRCVPISNHLYFYWYRQILGQKVEFLVSFYNNEISEKSEIFDDQFSVERPDGSNFTLKIRSTKLEDSAMYFCASSRDGTNTGELFFGEGSRLTVL.

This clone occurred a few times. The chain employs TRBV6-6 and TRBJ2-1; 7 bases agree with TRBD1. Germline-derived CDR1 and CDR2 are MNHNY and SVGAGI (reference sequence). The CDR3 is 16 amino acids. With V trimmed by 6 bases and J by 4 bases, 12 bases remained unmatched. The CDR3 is CASSQLTGSGYNEQFF. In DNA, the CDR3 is TGTGCCAGCAGCCAACTGACAGGGTCAGGGTACAATGAGCAGTTCTTC.

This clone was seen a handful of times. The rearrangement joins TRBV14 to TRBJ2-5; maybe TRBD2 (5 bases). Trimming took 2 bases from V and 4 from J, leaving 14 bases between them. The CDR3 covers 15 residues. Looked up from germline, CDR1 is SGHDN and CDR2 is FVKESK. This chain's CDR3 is CASSQQGLVSETQYF. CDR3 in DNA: TGTGCCAGCAGCCAACAAGGACTGGTTTCAGAGACCCAGTACTTC.

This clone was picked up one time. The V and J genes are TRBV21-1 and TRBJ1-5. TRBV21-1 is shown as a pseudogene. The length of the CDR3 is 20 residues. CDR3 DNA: TGTGCCAGCAGCAAAGAGTCAGTAATAATCGAGCAGACTTTCAATCAGCCCCAGCATTTT. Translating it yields CASSKESVIIEQTFNQPQHF.

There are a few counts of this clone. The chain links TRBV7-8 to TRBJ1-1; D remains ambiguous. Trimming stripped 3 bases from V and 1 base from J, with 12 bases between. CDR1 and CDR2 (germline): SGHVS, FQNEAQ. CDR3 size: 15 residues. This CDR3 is CASSFGRASNTEAFF. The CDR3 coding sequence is TGTGCCAGCAGCTTTGGCCGGGCATCGAACACTGAAGCTTTCTTT. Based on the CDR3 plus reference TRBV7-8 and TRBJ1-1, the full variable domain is GAGVSQSPRYKVAKRGQDVALRCDPISGHVSLFWYQQALGQGPEFLTYFQNEAQLDKSGLPSDRFFAERPEGSVSTLKIQRTQQEDSAVYLCASSFGRASNTEAFFGQGTRLTVV.

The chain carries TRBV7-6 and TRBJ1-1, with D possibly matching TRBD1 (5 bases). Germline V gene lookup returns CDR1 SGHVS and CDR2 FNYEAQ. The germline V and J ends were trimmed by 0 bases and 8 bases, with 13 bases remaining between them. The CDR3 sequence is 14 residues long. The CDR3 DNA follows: TGTGCCAGCAGCTTAGCGTTGACAGCCAGAGAAGCTTTCTTT. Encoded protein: CASSLALTAREAFF.

The CDR3 bases are TGTGCCACATCCCAAACAGGGACGGTTGGGGCCAACGTCCTGACTTTC. Translated, it gives CATSQTGTVGANVLTF. This sequence joins TRBV28 and TRBJ2-6, with a possible D match to TRBD1 (6 bases). V lost 10 bases to trimming and J lost 3 bases, with 19 bases between them. The CDR3 runs 16 residues. CDR1 and CDR2 (germline): MDHEN, SYDVKM.

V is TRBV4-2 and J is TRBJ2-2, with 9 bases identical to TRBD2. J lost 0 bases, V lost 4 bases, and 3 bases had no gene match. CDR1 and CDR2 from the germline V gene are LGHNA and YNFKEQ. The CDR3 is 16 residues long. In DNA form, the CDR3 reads TGTGCCAGCAGCCTTATAGCGGGAGCGAACACCGGGGAGCTGTTTTTT. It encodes CASSLIAGANTGELFF.

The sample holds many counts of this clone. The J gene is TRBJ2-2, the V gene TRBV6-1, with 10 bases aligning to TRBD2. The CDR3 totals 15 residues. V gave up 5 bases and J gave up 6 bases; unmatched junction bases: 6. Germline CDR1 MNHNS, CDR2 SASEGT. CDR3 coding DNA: TGTGCCAGCAGTAGCGGGAGGGATGGGGCCGGGGAGCTGTTTTTT. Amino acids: CASSSGRDGAGELFF.

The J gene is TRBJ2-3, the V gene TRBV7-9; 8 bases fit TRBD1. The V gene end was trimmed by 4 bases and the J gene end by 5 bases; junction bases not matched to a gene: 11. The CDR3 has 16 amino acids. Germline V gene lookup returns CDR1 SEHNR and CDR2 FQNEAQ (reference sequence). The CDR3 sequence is CASSSGQALTGDTQYF. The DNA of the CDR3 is TGTGCCAGCAGCTCGGGACAGGCCCTCACGGGAGATACGCAGTATTTT.

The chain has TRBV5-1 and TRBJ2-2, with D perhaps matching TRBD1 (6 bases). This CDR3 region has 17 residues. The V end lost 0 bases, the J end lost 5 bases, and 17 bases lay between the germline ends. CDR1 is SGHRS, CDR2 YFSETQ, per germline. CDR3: CASSLVVTGPRTGELFF. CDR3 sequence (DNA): TGCGCCAGCAGCTTGGTTGTGACAGGCCCAAGGACCGGGGAGCTGTTTTTT.